This paragraph reports one TCR beta chain. No antigen is known for it. Drawn from each donor were 8.5 to 10 milliliters of peripheral blood. PCR was performed a second time for roughly 6 to 12 cycles using a sample-barcoded 5' primer and a J-beta primer mix. TCRdb passed the 5' RACE reads through MiXCR, listing each CDR3 protein once. The table shows about 1.1 million distinct CDR3 sequences, with roughly two fifths occurring only once. The data derive from a study of blood T cells in healthy people across ages. This CDR3 spans 14 amino acids. V was clipped by 5 bases and J by 1 base; unmatched bases: 3. Germline V gene data show CDR1 as DFQATT and CDR2 as SNEGSKA (reference sequence). Study-wide results and caveats: Higher diversity, along with more naive CD4+ cells, distinguished long-lived donors from aged donors. Investigators treated diversity estimates from one million T cells as underestimates. A conclusive naive versus antigen-experienced comparison was prevented by the unsorted PBMCs.

This chain links TRBV20-1 with TRBJ2-7; 12 bases line up with TRBD2. Specimen: blood. This receptor was taken from a man aged 18 to 30 in good health. The CDR3 protein is CSARTSGGSYEQYF. DNA of the CDR3: TGCAGTGCTCGCACTAGCGGGGGGTCCTACGAGCAGTACTTC.